The entry below gives a single T cell receptor (beta chain) sequence along with its context. The target antigen is unknown. A second PCR of roughly 6 to 12 cycles used a sample-barcoded 5' primer and a J-beta primer mix. Carrying 12 random nucleotides, a template-switch adaptor labeled each individual cDNA molecule. Using its own MiXCR run on the 5' RACE reads, TCRdb lists one record per CDR3 protein. The sample has a few hundred thousand distinct CDR3 sequences, about 25% seen once. V was shortened by 7 bases and J by 8 bases, with 17 bases between the two germline ends. The germline V gene has CDR1 MNHNY and CDR2 SVGAGI (reference sequence). CDR3 length: 13 amino acids. This sample is part of a study of blood T cells in healthy people across ages. Study outcomes and limitations: Changes seen in expanded clonotypes were possibly confounded by donor CMV status left unknown.

The sample was blood. This receptor was identified in a woman between 70 and 85 years old in good health. The chain couples TRBV6-6 to TRBJ1-1, with D maybe TRBD1 (5 bases). CDR3 sequence (DNA): TGTGCCAGCACCATGAGTGGGGGTAAGGAAGCTTTCTTT. It translates to CASTMSGGKEAFF.